These 31 T cell receptor beta chains came from one sample sequenced in a study of shared clonotypes between healthy human individuals. TCRdb's copy holds only in-frame clones and misses some; the assay was immunoSEQ multiplex PCR. The sample has roughly 2.5 million clones; more than 90% are singletons. The sequenced sample consisted of naive CD4+ T cells sorted from blood. Subset meaning: CD45RA+ positively selected. These receptors all stem from a man between 18 and 35 years old in good health.

The genes are TRBV5-6 and TRBJ2-5; the match to TRBD2 covers 7 bases. The V and J ends lost 3 bases and 7 bases, in that order; junction bases with no gene match: 0. Germline values: CDR1 SGHDT, CDR2 YYEEEE. The CDR3 covers 11 residues. DNA for the CDR3: TGTGCCAGCAGCTGGGGGGGGACCCAGTACTTC. Translated: CASSWGGTQYF.

The chain employs TRBV6-1 and TRBJ1-5; D remains unclear. This CDR3 is built from 14 residues. CDR1 and CDR2 (germline): MNHNS, SASEGT. The V gene lost 6 bases and the J gene lost 0 bases, with 9 bases spanning the gap. The CDR3 nucleotides are TGTGCCAGCAGCTTTGGAGTTAGCAATCAGCCCCAGCATTTT. This sequence encodes CASSFGVSNQPQHF.

Only one count was recorded for this clone. This chain uses TRBV7-2 with TRBJ1-2; possible D gene TRBD1, 5 bases. CDR3 length equals 15 residues. Germline CDR1 is SGHTA and CDR2 is FQGNSA. Between the trimmed V and J ends, which lost 4 bases and 4 bases, there was a span of 16 bases. DNA of the CDR3: TGTGCCAGCAGCTCATCAGGGCGGGGGGTCTATGGCTACACCTTC. It translates to CASSSSGRGVYGYTF.

The chain couples TRBV11-2 to TRBJ1-3; TRBD1 might be the D (5 bases). Germline-derived CDR1 and CDR2 are SGHAT and FQNNGV. V lost 0 bases to trimming and J lost 2 bases, with 8 bases between them. The CDR3 loop spans 15 amino acids. As DNA, the CDR3 is TGTGCCAGCAGCTTAGAAGGGGCAGCTGGAAACACCATATATTTT. The encoded protein is CASSLEGAAGNTIYF.

In nucleotides, the CDR3 is TGTGCCATCAGCCAGGGGCAAGAGACCCAGTACTTC. Translated: CAISQGQETQYF. The chain links TRBV10-3 to TRBJ2-5; tentatively, D is TRBD1 (6 bases). V lost 6 bases and J lost 2, with 7 bases in between. This CDR3 is built from 12 residues. The V gene's germline CDR1 is ENHRY and CDR2 SYGVKD.

V and J are TRBV7-9 and TRBJ2-3; TRBD2 might be the D (6 bases). The germline V gene has CDR1 SEHNR and CDR2 FQNEAQ (reference sequence). Trimming removed 4 bases from V and 1 base from J, with 15 bases in between. This CDR3 has 16 amino acids. CDR3 protein: CASSSGPGTGTDTQYF. The CDR3 region has the DNA TGTGCCAGCAGCTCGGGGCCCGGGACTGGCACAGATACGCAGTATTTT. The whole variable domain, filled in from reference TRBV7-9 and TRBJ2-3, reads DTGVSQNPRHKITKRGQNVTFRCDPISEHNRLYWYRQTLGQGPEFLTYFQNEAQLEKSRLLSDRFSAERPKGSFSTLEIQRTEQGDSAMYLCASSSGPGTGTDTQYFGPGTRLTVL.

Of note for this clone: Other DNA sequences in this specimen translate into the identical CDR3. The chain recombines TRBV30 with TRBJ2-2; D call uncertain. Germline CDR1 and CDR2: GTSNPN and SVGIG (reference sequence). Trimming stripped 0 bases from V and 2 bases from J, with 4 bases between. The CDR3 loop spans 13 amino acids. CDR3 sequence reads: CAWSVRNTGELFF. The CDR3 DNA reads as TGTGCCTGGAGTGTAAGAAACACCGGGGAGCTGTTTTTT.

This rearrangement joins TRBV6-6 to TRBJ1-1, with 8 positions matching TRBD1. The CDR3 length is 12 residues. Losses at the gene ends were 4 bases for V and 7 bases for J; bases not matched to a gene: 2. The germline V gene encodes CDR1 MNHNY and CDR2 SVGAGI (reference sequence). CDR3 sequence: CASSSGQGEAFF. The CDR3 DNA sequence: TGTGCCAGCAGTTCCGGACAGGGTGAAGCTTTCTTT.

V gene TRBV9 combines with J gene TRBJ2-1; 14 bases are a match to TRBD2. Germline-derived CDR1 and CDR2 are SGDLS and YYNGEE. CDR3 length: 17 amino acids. The ends lost 4 bases at V and 10 bases at J; junction bases unmatched: 13. DNA for the CDR3: TGTGCCAGCAGCCAACGACTAGCGGGAGGGCCGCGGGACGAGCAGTTCTTC. Translated, it gives CASSQRLAGGPRDEQFF.

The chain recombines TRBV19 with TRBJ2-5; 10 bases line up with TRBD1. Per germline, CDR1 LNHDA and CDR2 SQIVND (reference sequence). Germline trimming cut 5 bases from V and 5 bases from J; bases unmatched to any gene: 5. This CDR3 is built from 14 residues. CDR3 bases: TGTGCCAGTAGTGCGACAGGGGGCGCCGAGACCCAGTACTTC. It translates to CASSATGGAETQYF.

The J gene is TRBJ2-7, the V gene TRBV4-1, with D unclear. Per the germline V gene, CDR1 is MGHRA and CDR2 is YSYEKL. CDR3 length: 15 amino acids. Trimming pared 0 bases from V and 2 bases from J, leaving 11 bases between. The CDR3 DNA sequence: TGCGCCAGCAGCCAAGATAGTGCCAGTCCCTACGAGCAGTACTTC. Protein sequence: CASSQDSASPYEQYF.

V usage is TRBV29-1 and J usage is TRBJ2-7, with 10 bases fitting TRBD1. Per germline, CDR1 SQVTM and CDR2 ANQGSEA. This CDR3 region has 14 residues. The J segment lost 6 bases and the V segment lost 4 bases, leaving 9 bases of the junction unmatched. CDR3 region: CSVALGTGVSEQYF. Here the CDR3 DNA reads TGCAGCGTTGCGCTGGGGACAGGGGTCTCCGAGCAGTACTTC.

V usage is TRBV5-1 and J usage is TRBJ2-7; D is unresolved. The CDR3 extends over 15 amino acids. Germline CDR1 SGHRS, CDR2 YFSETQ. V shed 1 base and J shed 5 bases, with 16 bases lying between them. CDR3: CASSLSRLETHEQYF. CDR3 bases: TGCGCCAGCAGCTTGTCAAGGCTAGAAACCCACGAGCAGTACTTC.

Comment on this clone: Other DNA sequences in this specimen translate into the identical CDR3. For the CDR3, the DNA is TGTGCCAGCAGTTTAGGGCAGGCTAACTATGGCTACACCTTC. It codes for CASSLGQANYGYTF. The genes are TRBV6-5 and TRBJ1-2; D is uncertain. The CDR3 is 14 residues long. CDR1 and CDR2 (germline): MNHEY, SVGAGI. V was shortened by 4 bases and J by 0 bases, with 9 bases between the two germline ends.

The chain combines TRBV27 with TRBJ1-1; D may be TRBD1 (6 bases). V lost 3 bases and J lost 1, with 12 bases in between. The germline CDR1 and CDR2 sequences are MNHEY and SMNVEV (reference sequence). The CDR3 extends over 15 amino acids. Written as DNA, the CDR3 is TGTGCCAGCAGTTTGGCCGGGACACCGAACACTGAAGCTTTCTTT. This sequence encodes CASSLAGTPNTEAFF.

The chain couples TRBV5-1 to TRBJ1-1, with 7 bases aligning to TRBD1. The CDR3 extends over 14 amino acids. The V gene end was trimmed by 1 base and the J gene end by 3 bases; junction bases not matched to a gene: 3. The V gene's germline CDR1 is SGHRS and CDR2 YFSETQ. The CDR3 loop is CASSLRGGYTEAFF. Written as DNA, the CDR3 is TGCGCCAGCAGCTTGAGAGGGGGCTACACTGAAGCTTTCTTT. Together with reference TRBV5-1 and TRBJ1-1, the CDR3 gives the full variable domain: KAGVTQTPRYLIKTRGQQVTLSCSPISGHRSVSWYQQTPGQGLQFLFEYFSETQRNKGNFPGRFSGRQFSNSRSEMNVSTLELGDSALYLCASSLRGGYTEAFFGQGTRLTVV.

The chain has TRBV5-4 and TRBJ2-7, with 9 bases that match TRBD1. V lost 0 bases and J lost 5; bases outside the gene matches: 6. This CDR3 is built from 15 residues. Germline CDR1 is SGHNT and CDR2 is YYREEE (reference sequence). The CDR3 is CASSLVGDREDEQYF. In DNA form, the CDR3 reads TGTGCCAGCAGCTTGGTTGGGGACAGGGAGGACGAGCAGTACTTC. Full variable domain (outside the CDR3, taken from reference TRBV5-4 and TRBJ2-7): ETGVTQSPTHLIKTRGQQVTLRCSSQSGHNTVSWYQQALGQGPQFIFQYYREEENGRGNFPPRFSGLQFPNYSSELNVNALELDDSALYLCASSLVGDREDEQYFGPGTRLTVT.

A word on this clone: The sample has other DNA sequences that encode this CDR3 too. This CDR3 reads CASSLLAGGLYEQYF. In DNA form, the CDR3 reads TGTGCCAGCAGCTTATTGGCGGGAGGGTTATACGAGCAGTACTTC. The rearrangement uses TRBV7-2 and TRBJ2-7; TRBD2 matches 9 bases. The CDR3 has 15 residues. Looked up from germline, CDR1 is SGHTA and CDR2 is FQGNSA. Trimming took 2 bases from V and 4 from J; bases not matched to a gene: 6.

The rearrangement uses TRBV5-6 and TRBJ2-7; 9 nucleotides line up with TRBD1. The CDR3 has 13 amino acids. The V gene end was trimmed by 4 bases and the J gene end by 6 bases; junction bases not matched to a gene: 5. From germline, CDR1 is SGHDT and CDR2 YYEEEE. Here the CDR3 DNA reads TGTGCCAGCAGCAAGACAGGGGGGATCGAGCAGTACTTC. It codes for CASSKTGGIEQYF. The full variable domain, rest sourced from reference TRBV5-6 and TRBJ2-7, is DAGVTQSPTHLIKTRGQQVTLRCSPKSGHDTVSWYQQALGQGPQFIFQYYEEEERQRGNFPDRFSGHQFPNYSSELNVNALLLGDSALYLCASSKTGGIEQYFGPGTRLTVT.

The J gene is TRBJ2-6, the V gene TRBV7-8; the D gene is possibly TRBD1 (6 bases). The CDR3 runs 15 residues. The V end was cut by 4 bases, the J end by 4 bases, with 11 bases between. CDR1 and CDR2 from the germline V gene are SGHVS and FQNEAQ. Here the CDR3 reads CASSSPGTGANVLTF. The CDR3 coding sequence is TGTGCCAGCAGCTCTCCCGGGACAGGGGCCAACGTCCTGACTTTC.

The chain uses TRBV6-1 and TRBJ1-3; D call uncertain. The CDR3 loop spans 16 amino acids. Germline CDR1 and CDR2: MNHNS and SASEGT. Trimming pared 2 bases from V and 0 bases from J, leaving 11 bases between. This chain's CDR3 is CASSESAATSGNTIYF. The CDR3, as DNA: TGTGCCAGCAGTGAATCCGCCGCCACCTCTGGAAACACCATATATTTT.

The chain couples TRBV2 to TRBJ1-2, with a weak D call TRBD1 (6 bases). The CDR3 spans 14 residues. Germline V gene sequence: CDR1 SNHLY, CDR2 FYNNEI. V gave up 4 bases and J gave up 5 bases, with 14 bases separating them. Here the CDR3 reads CASSVGQPTYGYTF. The CDR3 DNA follows: TGTGCCAGCAGTGTAGGACAGCCAACTTATGGCTACACCTTC.

The chain links TRBV30 to TRBJ2-5; 10 bases fit TRBD1. The CDR3 loop spans 15 amino acids. With V trimmed by 2 bases and J by 2 bases, 5 bases remained unmatched. Germline assignment: CDR1 GTSNPN and CDR2 SVGIG (reference sequence). The CDR3 protein is CAWSPGQGRQETQYF. CDR3 bases: TGTGCCTGGAGTCCGGGACAGGGGAGGCAAGAGACCCAGTACTTC.

This chain joins TRBV6-5 and TRBJ1-6; no definite D call. Per germline, CDR1 MNHEY and CDR2 SVGAGI. Trimming took off 5 bases at V and 7 bases at J, with 9 bases between the two ends. The CDR3 contains 13 residues. In DNA form, the CDR3 reads TGTGCCAGCAGTCAGCAGCTAAATTCACCCCTCCACTTT. As protein: CASSQQLNSPLHF.

The V and J genes are TRBV2 and TRBJ1-1, with TRBD1 matching 8 bases. The CDR3 runs 14 residues. With V trimmed by 9 bases and J by 2 bases, 8 bases remained unmatched. Germline lookup yields CDR1 SNHLY and CDR2 FYNNEI. The CDR3 spells CASKKDRGNTEAFF. CDR3 coding DNA: TGTGCCAGTAAAAAAGACAGGGGAAACACTGAAGCTTTCTTT.

The rearrangement links TRBV6-5 to TRBJ2-2; TRBD2 matches 7 bases. Trimming took 8 bases from V and 5 from J; bases not matched to a gene: 11. Germline V gives CDR1 MNHEY, CDR2 SVGAGI. CDR3 length: 15 residues. The CDR3 DNA follows: TGTGCCAGCGGGGAGGGAGGGCTGGGTACCGGGGAGCTGTTTTTT. Encoded protein: CASGEGGLGTGELFF.

This sequence joins TRBV2 and TRBJ1-5; a possible D gene is TRBD1 (6 bases). The CDR3 runs to 14 residues. From germline, CDR1 is SNHLY and CDR2 FYNNEI. V lost 5 bases, J lost 3 bases, and 11 bases lay in between. CDR3 DNA sequence: TGTGCCAGCAGTACTGACAGGTACAATCAGCCCCAGCATTTT. This gives the protein CASSTDRYNQPQHF.

The genes are TRBV4-2 and TRBJ1-2; 7 bases are shared with TRBD1. The CDR3 runs to 15 residues. Germline trimming cut 5 bases from V and 2 bases from J; bases unmatched to any gene: 8. The germline V gene has CDR1 LGHNA and CDR2 YNFKEQ. CDR3 region: CASSLFDRANYGYTF. Written as DNA, the CDR3 is TGTGCCAGCAGCTTGTTTGACAGGGCAAACTATGGCTACACCTTC.

This chain uses TRBV6-5 with TRBJ2-7; TRBD1 aligns across 8 bases. J lost 2 bases, V lost 5 bases, and 8 bases had no gene match. Germline values: CDR1 MNHEY, CDR2 SVGAGI. The CDR3 is 15 amino acids. Here the CDR3 reads CASSPYRGSTYEQYF. The CDR3 nucleotides are TGTGCCAGCAGTCCATACAGGGGGTCTACCTACGAGCAGTACTTC.

This chain uses TRBV6-6 with TRBJ2-7, with 7 bases identical to TRBD1. Losses at the gene ends were 0 bases for V and 3 bases for J; bases not matched to a gene: 5. The CDR3 extends over 15 amino acids. The germline CDR1 and CDR2 sequences are MNHNY and SVGAGI (reference sequence). This chain's CDR3 is CASSYSGQGVYEQYF. The DNA for the CDR3 is TGTGCCAGCAGTTACTCAGGGCAGGGGGTCTACGAGCAGTACTTC.

The chain has TRBV25-1 and TRBJ1-1, with D unclear. The CDR3 is 14 residues long. With 2 bases removed from V and 0 bases from J, the gap between germline ends came to 7 bases. Looked up from germline, CDR1 is MGHDK and CDR2 is SYGVNS. The DNA for the CDR3 is TGTGCCAGCAGTGAAGGCGGGATGAACACTGAAGCTTTCTTT. The encoded protein is CASSEGGMNTEAFF.